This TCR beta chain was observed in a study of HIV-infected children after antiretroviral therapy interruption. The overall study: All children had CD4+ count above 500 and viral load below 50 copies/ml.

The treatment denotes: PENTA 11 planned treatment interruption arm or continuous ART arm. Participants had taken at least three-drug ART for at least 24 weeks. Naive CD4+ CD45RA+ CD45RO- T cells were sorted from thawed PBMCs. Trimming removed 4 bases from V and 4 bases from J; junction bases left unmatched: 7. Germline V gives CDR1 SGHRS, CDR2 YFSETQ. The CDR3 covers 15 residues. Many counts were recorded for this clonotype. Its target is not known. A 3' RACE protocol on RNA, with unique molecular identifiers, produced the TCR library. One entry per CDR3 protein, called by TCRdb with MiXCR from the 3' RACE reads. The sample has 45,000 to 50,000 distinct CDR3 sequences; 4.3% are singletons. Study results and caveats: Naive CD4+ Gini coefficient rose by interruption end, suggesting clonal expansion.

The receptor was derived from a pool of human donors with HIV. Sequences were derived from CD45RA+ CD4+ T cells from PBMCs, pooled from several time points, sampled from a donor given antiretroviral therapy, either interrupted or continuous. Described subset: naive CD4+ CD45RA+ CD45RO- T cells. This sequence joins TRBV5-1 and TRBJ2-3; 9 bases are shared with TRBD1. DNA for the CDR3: TGCGCCAGCAGCAGGACAGGGGAGGAATCAGATACGCAGTATTTT. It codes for CASSRTGEESDTQYF.